The 26 T cell receptor beta chains below all came from one sample that was sequenced in a study of cytomegalovirus exposure and HLA in healthy donors. The PCR made use of 60 Vbeta and 13 Jbeta primers. The assay was immunoSEQ multiplex PCR, and TCRdb's table has in-frame clones only and misses some. Altogether 90,000 to 150,000 clones are present, about 60% being singletons, with the ten largest covering 10%. The sample taken for sequencing was PBMCs. The source of these receptors is a man in his forties or fifties in good health and CMV-seropositive.

The rearrangement joins TRBV11-2 to TRBJ2-1, with no clear D. The CDR3 spans 14 residues. V lost 3 bases to trimming and J lost 9 bases, with 15 bases between them. CDR1 is SGHAT, CDR2 FQNNGV, per germline. Here the CDR3 reads CASSFSENPGEQFF. The CDR3 region has the DNA TGTGCCAGCAGCTTTTCCGAAAACCCAGGTGAGCAGTTCTTC.

This sequence joins TRBV6-5 and TRBJ2-3; 12 bases agree with TRBD2. J was trimmed by 4 bases and V by 4 bases; bases with no gene match: 3. The germline gives CDR1 MNHEY, CDR2 SVGAGI. The CDR3 is 15 residues long. The CDR3, as DNA: TGTGCCAGCAGTTCACTAGCGGGGGGTCCAGATACGCAGTATTTT. This translates into CASSSLAGGPDTQYF.

Only a few counts were recorded for this clone. The chain employs TRBV6-5 and TRBJ1-2; D perhaps matches TRBD1 (5 bases). The V gene's germline CDR1 is MNHEY and CDR2 SVGAGI. V dropped 6 bases and J dropped 8 bases, with 13 bases sitting between them. This CDR3 comprises 12 residues. The CDR3 DNA reads as TGTGCCAGCAGGCTCGGGGGAGACGGCTACACCTTC. Protein sequence: CASRLGGDGYTF.

This clone appeared a few times. The chain has TRBV9 and TRBJ2-6; D is unclear. V lost 3 bases to trimming and J lost 0 bases, with 4 bases between them. Germline CDR1 and CDR2: SGDLS and YYNGEE. This CDR3 is built from 14 residues. In DNA form, the CDR3 reads TGTGCCAGCAGCGCGTACTCTGGGGCCAACGTCCTGACTTTC. Protein: CASSAYSGANVLTF.

The CDR3 loop is CASSQQGRETQYF. The CDR3 nucleotides read TGCGCCAGCAGTCAACAGGGAAGAGAGACCCAGTACTTC. The chain carries TRBV10-2 and TRBJ2-5, with a possible D match to TRBD1 (6 bases). Trimming took 5 bases from V and 4 from J, leaving 11 bases between them. The CDR3 length is 13 residues. Germline CDR1 is WSHSY and CDR2 is SAAADI.

The chain couples TRBV6-1 to TRBJ2-5, with TRBD1 as a possible D gene (5 bases). The ends were cut back, 6 bases at V and 2 bases at J, with 10 bases in the middle. From germline, CDR1 is MNHNS and CDR2 SASEGT. CDR3 length equals 13 residues. The CDR3, as DNA: TGTGCCAGCAGCGCGACAGCTCAAGAGACCCAGTACTTC. Its translation: CASSATAQETQYF.

CDR3 loop: CASSLIDSENYGYTF. In DNA, the CDR3 is TGTGCCAGCAGCTTGATCGACAGTGAAAACTATGGCTACACCTTC. The J gene is TRBJ1-2, the V gene TRBV5-8; a possible D gene is TRBD1 (5 bases). The V end was cut by 1 base, the J end by 2 bases, with 12 bases between. Germline loops: CDR1 SGHTS, CDR2 YDEGEE. The CDR3 is 15 amino acids. Using reference TRBV5-8 and TRBJ1-2 for the parts outside the CDR3, the full variable domain is EAGVTQSPTHLIKTRGQQATLRCSPISGHTSVYWYQQALGLGLQFLLWYDEGEERNRGNFPPRFSGRQFPNYSSELNVNALELEDSALYLCASSLIDSENYGYTFGSGTRLTVV.

This clone was seen a few times. CDR3 in DNA: TGTGCCAGCAGCTTAGAGGGGGGCGAGCAGTACTTC. Protein: CASSLEGGEQYF. The chain uses TRBV11-3 and TRBJ2-7, with TRBD2 as a possible D gene (6 bases). Deletions cut 0 bases from V and 6 bases from J, with 6 bases between. CDR3 length equals 12 residues. The germline CDR1 and CDR2 sequences are SGHNT and YENEEA. The full variable domain, its missing parts supplied by reference TRBV11-3 and TRBJ2-7, is EAGVVQSPRYKIIEKKQPVAFWCNPISGHNTLYWYLQNLGQGPELLIRYENEEAVDDSQLPKDRFSAERLKGVDSTLKIQPAELGDSAVYLCASSLEGGEQYFGPGTRLTVT.

J is TRBJ2-7 and V is TRBV29-1; maybe TRBD1 (6 bases). V lost 2 bases and J lost 0, with 11 bases in between. Germline values: CDR1 SQVTM, CDR2 ANQGSEA. This CDR3 contains 14 residues. The CDR3 is CSVEKTDSSYEQYF. CDR3 DNA: TGCAGCGTTGAAAAGACGGACAGCTCCTACGAGCAGTACTTC.

The rearrangement links TRBV5-1 to TRBJ1-1, with D tentatively TRBD1 (6 bases). Germline CDR1 and CDR2: SGHRS and YFSETQ. This CDR3 region has 13 residues. The V gene lost 4 bases and the J gene lost 1 base, with 8 bases spanning the gap. Written as DNA, the CDR3 is TGCGCCAGCAGCCGGACAGAGAACACTGAAGCTTTCTTT. Its protein is CASSRTENTEAFF.

The chain couples TRBV6-6 to TRBJ2-1, with D possibly matching TRBD2 (5 bases). The CDR3 runs 15 residues. Germline CDR1 MNHNY, CDR2 SVGAGI (reference sequence). V was pared by 5 bases and J by 7 bases, with 18 bases between. CDR3 nucleotides: TGTGCCAGCAGTAGGCAGTTTCCGGGGTGGAATGAGCAGTTCTTC. Protein sequence: CASSRQFPGWNEQFF.

The chain employs TRBV2 and TRBJ1-5; a possible D gene is TRBD1 (6 bases). Trimming removed 11 bases at V and 5 bases at J, with 19 bases between. This CDR3 contains 14 residues. Germline CDR1 reads SNHLY; CDR2 reads FYNNEI. The DNA for the CDR3 is TGTGCCGGGGGGGGCGCACAATGGGATCAGCCCCAGCATTTT. This translates into CAGGGAQWDQPQHF.

This chain connects TRBV7-6 to TRBJ2-5; TRBD1 matches at 12 bases. The J call may be in error: the DNA end matches TRBJ2-7 better. The CDR3 length is 16 residues. The germline V gene encodes CDR1 SGHVS and CDR2 FNYEAQ. As DNA, the CDR3 is TGTGCCAGCAGCTTAGGGCCGGGACAGGGGGCTTACGAGCAGTACTTC. This gives the protein CASSLGPGQGAYEQYF.

V gene TRBV7-9 combines with J gene TRBJ2-7; TRBD2 matches 16 bases. CDR1 is SEHNR, CDR2 FQNEAQ, per germline (reference sequence). The CDR3 runs to 18 residues. V shed 4 bases and J 6 bases; nucleotides not matched to a gene: 12. The CDR3 DNA reads TGTGCCAGCAGCTCTTCCGGGACTAGCGGGAGGGTCCTGAGCGAGCAGTACTTC. Translating gives CASSSSGTSGRVLSEQYF.

The chain joins TRBV4-3 to TRBJ2-2; 13 bases are shared with TRBD2. The CDR3 is 19 amino acids. V shed 0 bases, J shed 1 base, and the junction held 5 bases outside the gene matches. Germline CDR1 is LGHNA and CDR2 is YSLEER. The CDR3 spells CASSQERLAGGQNTGELFF. The CDR3 region has the DNA TGCGCCAGCAGCCAAGAGCGACTAGCGGGAGGACAGAACACCGGGGAGCTGTTTTTT.

V is TRBV6-5 and J is TRBJ2-1; D gene unclear. In germline, CDR1 is MNHEY, CDR2 SVGAGI. V was trimmed by 8 bases and J by 6 bases, leaving 8 bases between them. This CDR3 has 11 amino acids. CDR3 nucleotide sequence: TGTGCCAGCGTCTCGGGCAATGAGCAGTTCTTC. It yields the protein CASVSGNEQFF.

The chain links TRBV19 to TRBJ2-1; 8 bases map to TRBD2. Unmatched junction bases numbered 7, after V lost 7 bases and J lost 8 bases. The CDR3 totals 13 residues. Germline values: CDR1 LNHDA, CDR2 SQIVND (reference sequence). CDR3 nucleotide sequence: TGTGCCAGTAATATCGGGGGGGCCGATGAGCAGTTCTTC. Its protein product is CASNIGGADEQFF.

The rearrangement uses TRBV10-3 and TRBJ2-1; 8 nucleotides align to TRBD2. CDR3 size: 14 residues. J lost 5 bases, V lost 4 bases, and 4 bases had no gene match. Per the germline V gene, CDR1 is ENHRY and CDR2 is SYGVKD. The CDR3 loop is CAISGLARDNEQFF. In nucleotides, the CDR3 is TGTGCCATCAGTGGACTAGCGAGGGACAATGAGCAGTTCTTC.

The chain links TRBV2 to TRBJ2-1, with TRBD2 matching over 13 bases. The V gene end was trimmed by 6 bases and the J gene end by 9 bases; junction bases not matched to a gene: 8. CDR3 length equals 15 residues. Per the germline V gene, CDR1 is SNHLY and CDR2 is FYNNEI. CDR3 nucleotides: TGTGCCAGCAGAGGGGGACTAGCGGGGTTAGGTGAGCAGTTCTTC. Amino acids: CASRGGLAGLGEQFF.

This clone was recorded a few times. CDR3 region: CASSPLADTNTQYF. CDR3 DNA: TGCGCCAGCAGCCCACTAGCGGATACTAATACGCAGTATTTT. The V and J genes are TRBV5-1 and TRBJ2-3, with TRBD2 matching 8 bases. Trimming cost V 4 bases and J 7 bases; bases outside gene matches: 8. There are 14 residues in the CDR3. The germline CDR1 and CDR2 sequences are SGHRS and YFSETQ.

This sequence joins TRBV5-8 and TRBJ1-2; TRBD1 is a possible D gene (6 bases). Germline values: CDR1 SGHTS, CDR2 YDEGEE. CDR3 length equals 13 residues. Trimming took 4 bases from V and 4 from J, leaving 11 bases between them. CDR3 amino acids: CASSPLGGYGYTF. The CDR3 DNA follows: TGTGCCAGCAGCCCCCTAGGGGGCTATGGCTACACCTTC.

This clone turned up a few times. The V gene is TRBV5-1, the J gene TRBJ1-1, with TRBD1 identical over 10 bases. The V gene end was trimmed by 3 bases and the J gene end by 6 bases; junction bases not matched to a gene: 2. CDR3 length: 13 residues. Germline V lookup: CDR1 SGHRS, CDR2 YFSETQ. The DNA of the CDR3 is TGCGCCAGCAGCTCGGGGACAGGGGCTGAAGCTTTCTTT. Amino acid sequence: CASSSGTGAEAFF.

The chain links TRBV2 to TRBJ1-1, with D maybe TRBD1 (5 bases). CDR1 and CDR2 from the germline V gene are SNHLY and FYNNEI. There are 13 residues in the CDR3. Trimming removed 6 bases from V and 4 bases from J, with 12 bases in between. The CDR3 coding sequence is TGTGCCAGCAGCCTGGGGGGAAGCACTGAAGCTTTCTTT. Amino acid sequence: CASSLGGSTEAFF.

This clone is a singleton in its sample. V gene TRBV5-1 combines with J gene TRBJ2-3; 7 nucleotides line up with TRBD2. The CDR3 spans 15 residues. V gave up 2 bases and J gave up 3 bases; unmatched junction bases: 6. In germline, CDR1 is SGHRS, CDR2 YFSETQ. The CDR3: CASSFRAGSTDTQYF. CDR3 nucleotide sequence: TGCGCCAGCAGCTTCCGAGCGGGGAGTACAGATACGCAGTATTTT.

This chain connects TRBV19 to TRBJ1-5; weak D call: TRBD1 (5 bases). Trimming took off 2 bases at V and 0 bases at J, with 14 bases between the two ends. The CDR3 runs 17 residues. The germline V gene encodes CDR1 LNHDA and CDR2 SQIVND (reference sequence). The CDR3 DNA reads TGTGCCAGTAGTATAAGTGGGGCCCAGTATAGCAATCAGCCCCAGCATTTT. Translated, it gives CASSISGAQYSNQPQHF.

The CDR3 loop is CASSLGGSGANVLTF. Here the CDR3 DNA reads TGCGCCAGCAGCCTCGGGGGCTCTGGGGCCAACGTCCTGACTTTC. The gene calls are TRBV5-1 and TRBJ2-6, with D possibly TRBD2 on 6 matching bases. V gave up 4 bases and J gave up 0 bases, with 8 bases separating them. In germline, CDR1 is SGHRS, CDR2 YFSETQ. This CDR3 has 15 residues. The complete variable domain, with remaining parts taken from reference TRBV5-1 and TRBJ2-6, reads KAGVTQTPRYLIKTRGQQVTLSCSPISGHRSVSWYQQTPGQGLQFLFEYFSETQRNKGNFPGRFSGRQFSNSRSEMNVSTLELGDSALYLCASSLGGSGANVLTFGAGSRLTVL.